The 2 T cell receptor beta chains given below trace back to one sample, sequenced in a study of blood T cell repertoires in COVID-19. Method: immunoSEQ multiplex PCR; TCRdb's copy keeps in-frame clones and lacks some. The sample consists of over 100,000 clones, about 87% of them appearing once. Sample: peripheral blood. These receptors were obtained from a human donor in a cohort sampled during active COVID-19.

V and J are TRBV2 and TRBJ1-5, with no clear D. The CDR3 contains 14 residues. CDR1 is SNHLY and CDR2 is FYNNEI in the germline V gene. V was clipped by 3 bases and J by 11 bases, with 17 bases between them. The CDR3 DNA follows: TGTGCCAGCAGTGAGCAGGTCCCCCTGATGGCCCAGCATTTT. It translates to CASSEQVPLMAQHF.

The table lists this clone with a count of one. The rearrangement links TRBV9 to TRBJ2-7; 8 nucleotides agree with TRBD2. CDR3 length: 15 residues. Germline loops: CDR1 SGDLS, CDR2 YYNGEE. V shed 1 base, J shed 4 bases, and the junction held 7 bases outside the gene matches. This CDR3 reads CASSVQPGTRYEQYF. In DNA, the CDR3 is TGTGCCAGCAGCGTACAACCCGGGACTAGATACGAGCAGTACTTC. Combining the CDR3 with reference TRBV9 and TRBJ2-7 gives the whole variable domain DSGVTQTPKHLITATGQRVTLRCSPRSGDLSVYWYQQSLDQGLQFLIQYYNGEERAKGNILERFSAQQFPDLHSELNLSSLELGDSALYFCASSVQPGTRYEQYFGPGTRLTVT.